A selection of T cell receptor beta chains follows, all from one sample in a study of T cell responses to AZD1222 COVID-19 vaccine. TCRdb's copy holds only in-frame clones and misses some; the assay was immunoSEQ multiplex PCR. Of 65,000 to 70,000 clones listed, 65% to 90% were seen once; the top ten hold under 7%. Sequencing used peripheral blood, obtained on day 0 of AZD1222 vaccination. These receptors were collected from an adult in good health. Both conserved end residues are part of each CDR3. The order of the fields is CDR3 DNA, CDR3 protein, D gene, J gene, V gene, clone size. A D gene is named only where the DNA matches it firmly. Clone size is shown for a subset of rows, as once, few, many or a class of expanded clone.

DNA: TGCGCCAGCAGCCAAGGGGCCGGGAAAATGAACACTGAAGCTTTCTTT; CDR3: CASSQGAGKMNTEAFF; D: .; J: TRBJ1-1; V: TRBV4-1; size: .
DNA: TGCAGCGTTGATGAGACAGGGGCCTCAAAACTGTTTTTT; CDR3: CSVDETGASKLFF; D: TRBD1; J: TRBJ1-4; V: TRBV29-1; size: .
DNA: TGTGCCAGCAGCGTAATGAACGAGGGGACCTATGGCTACACCTTC; CDR3: CASSVMNEGTYGYTF; D: .; J: TRBJ1-2; V: TRBV9; size: .
DNA: TGCGCCAGCAGCCCAGGGACAGGGGGGGATGGCTACACCTTC; CDR3: CASSPGTGGDGYTF; D: TRBD1; J: TRBJ1-2; V: TRBV4-1; size: .
DNA: TGTGCCAGTAGTCTAGACAGGGATGTAGGGAACACTGAAGCTTTCTTT; CDR3: CASSLDRDVGNTEAFF; D: TRBD1; J: TRBJ1-1; V: TRBV19; size: .
DNA: TGTGCCATCAGTGACCCCCGGACTAGCGGGGGGGCAGAGACCCAGTACTTC; CDR3: CAISDPRTSGGAETQYF; D: TRBD2; J: TRBJ2-5; V: TRBV10-3; size: once
DNA: TGTGCCAGCAGCCAAGGAGCGGGGGGATACAGTGAGCAGTTCTTC; CDR3: CASSQGAGGYSEQFF; D: TRBD2; J: TRBJ2-1; V: TRBV11-2; size: .
DNA: TGTGCCAGCAGGACAGGGTTTGGTCGGCCCCAGCATTTT; CDR3: CASRTGFGRPQHF; D: TRBD1; J: TRBJ1-5; V: TRBV19; size: .
DNA: TGTGCCATCAGTGTTGCCGGAGGGGACGGGTACAATGAGCAGTTCTTC; CDR3: CAISVAGGDGYNEQFF; D: .; J: TRBJ2-1; V: TRBV10-3; size: .
DNA: TGCAGCGTTGAACGGGACACCTATGGCTACACCTTC; CDR3: CSVERDTYGYTF; D: .; J: TRBJ1-2; V: TRBV29-1; size: .
DNA: TGTGCCAGCAGTTTATCAGGGGCTGGAACTAATGAAAAACTGTTTTTT; CDR3: CASSLSGAGTNEKLFF; D: .; J: TRBJ1-4; V: TRBV27; size: .
DNA: TGTGCCAGCAGCTTTTGGGACAGGGGGCGGGAGGGCTACACCTTC; CDR3: CASSFWDRGREGYTF; D: TRBD1; J: TRBJ1-2; V: TRBV5-4; size: .
DNA: TGTGCCAGCAGCTTCGGAAGCGGGGGGGCCTACAATGAGCAGTTCTTC; CDR3: CASSFGSGGAYNEQFF; D: TRBD2; J: TRBJ2-1; V: TRBV5-6; size: .
DNA: TGTGCCAGCAGTTCGGCCCTGGACGGAAGCTCCTACAATGAGCAGTTCTTC; CDR3: CASSSALDGSSYNEQFF; D: .; J: TRBJ2-1; V: TRBV27; size: .
DNA: TGTGCCACCGATAGGACAGCCAACTCTGGAAACACCATATATTTT; CDR3: CATDRTANSGNTIYF; D: .; J: TRBJ1-3; V: TRBV6-5; size: .
DNA: TGCGCCAGCAGCTTGATGGGGGGGCTAGCAGATACGCAGTATTTT; CDR3: CASSLMGGLADTQYF; D: .; J: TRBJ2-3; V: TRBV5-1; size: few
DNA: TGTGCCTGCCGGGACAGGGAAGCCCTCCACTTT; CDR3: CACRDREALHF; D: TRBD1; J: TRBJ1-6; V: TRBV19; size: .